This record looks at one TCR beta chain sequence and its context. Trimming pared 4 bases from V and 5 bases from J, leaving 8 bases between. Per germline, CDR1 DFQATT and CDR2 SNEGSKA (reference sequence). The CDR3 is 11 residues long. While infection was still active, Seattle patients were enrolled and then followed longitudinally. This specimen comes from a study of blood T cell repertoires in COVID-19. About the research overall: Material from acute and convalescent COVID-19 was sourced from the United States, Italy and Spain. PBMCs, B-cell-depleted T cells, or T cells were the source of the cDNA or gDNA that made up the material.

Per the original methods: Reference gene primer amplification yielded estimated nucleated cell counts. Generated by immunoSEQ multiplex PCR, the TCRdb table keeps only in-frame clones and is missing some. V, J and clone size reflect that table, while D and trimming were determined from the DNA. The sample includes around 61,000 clones, 89% of them seen just once. The TCR was taken from a woman aged 60-75 years with COVID-19, enrolled during active disease. The chain joins TRBV20-1 to TRBJ1-2, with a possible D match to TRBD1 (5 bases). Source material: peripheral blood. The CDR3 sequence is CSATGLYGYTF. The CDR3 nucleotides read TGCAGTGCTACAGGGCTTTATGGCTACACCTTC.